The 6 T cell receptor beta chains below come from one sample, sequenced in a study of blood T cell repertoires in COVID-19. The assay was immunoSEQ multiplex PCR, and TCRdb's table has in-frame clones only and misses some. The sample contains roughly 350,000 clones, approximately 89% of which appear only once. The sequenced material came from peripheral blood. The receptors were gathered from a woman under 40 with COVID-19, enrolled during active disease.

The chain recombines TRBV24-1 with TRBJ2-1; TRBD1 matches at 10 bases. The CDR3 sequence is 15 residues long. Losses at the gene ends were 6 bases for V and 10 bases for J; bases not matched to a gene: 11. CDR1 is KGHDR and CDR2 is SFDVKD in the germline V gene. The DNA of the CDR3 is TGTGCCACCAGTTCAACCGGGACAGGGGTTCGGGAGCAGTTCTTC. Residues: CATSSTGTGVREQFF.

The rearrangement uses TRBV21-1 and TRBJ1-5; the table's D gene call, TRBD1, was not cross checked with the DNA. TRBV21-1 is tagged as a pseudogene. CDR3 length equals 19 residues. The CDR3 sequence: CARGTQAEQGAPGNQPQHF. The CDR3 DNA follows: TGTGCCAGGGGGACCCAAGCGGAACAGGGGGCACCTGGCAATCAGCCCCAGCATTTT.

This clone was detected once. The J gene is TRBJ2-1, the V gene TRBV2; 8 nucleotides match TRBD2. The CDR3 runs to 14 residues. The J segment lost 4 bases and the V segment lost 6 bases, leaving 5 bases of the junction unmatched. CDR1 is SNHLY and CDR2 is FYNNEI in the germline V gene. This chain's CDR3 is CASRELAGYNEQFF. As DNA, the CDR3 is TGTGCCAGCAGGGAATTAGCGGGGTACAATGAGCAGTTCTTC.

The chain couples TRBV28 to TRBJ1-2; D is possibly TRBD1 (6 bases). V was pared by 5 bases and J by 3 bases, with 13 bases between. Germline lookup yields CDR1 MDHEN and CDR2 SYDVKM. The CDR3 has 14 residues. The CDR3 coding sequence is TGTGCCAGCAGTGGGGACAACCGGGACTATGGCTACACCTTC. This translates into CASSGDNRDYGYTF.

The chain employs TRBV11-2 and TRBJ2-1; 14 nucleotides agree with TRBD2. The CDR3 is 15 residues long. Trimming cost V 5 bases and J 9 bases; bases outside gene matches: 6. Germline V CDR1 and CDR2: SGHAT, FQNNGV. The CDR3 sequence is CASSQTSGRDGEQFF. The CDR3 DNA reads TGTGCCAGCAGCCAGACTAGCGGGAGGGATGGTGAGCAGTTCTTC.

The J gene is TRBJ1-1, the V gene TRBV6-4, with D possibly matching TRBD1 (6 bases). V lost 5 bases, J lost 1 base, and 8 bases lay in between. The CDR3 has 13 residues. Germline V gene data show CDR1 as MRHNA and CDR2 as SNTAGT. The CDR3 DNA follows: TGTGCCAGCAGTTTGGACAGGAACACTGAAGCTTTCTTT. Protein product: CASSLDRNTEAFF.